Each of the 32 T cell receptor beta chains below was sequenced from the same sample in a study of CD8+CD57+ T cells in acquired aplastic anemia. Using genomic DNA as the template, TCR beta VDJ and CDR3 profiling was carried out. Each CDR3 protein gets one entry after TCRdb re-called the reads with MiXCR. The sample lists some 120,000 distinct CDR3 sequences, around 50% occurring once. Sequenced material: sorted CD4+, CD8+, or CD8+CD57+ T cells (not recorded which) from PBMCs. Receptor source: a human donor in good health, serving as a control.

This clonotype has a single count. The chain joins TRBV12-3 or TRBV12-4 to TRBJ1-2, with D unresolved. The CDR3 sequence is 14 residues long. Deletions cut 6 bases from V and 8 bases from J, with 19 bases between. The CDR3 loop is CASSRNQRGPGYTF. The CDR3 DNA sequence: TGTGCCAGCAGCCGAAATCAGCGAGGGCCCGGCTACACCTTC.

The rearrangement links TRBV2 to TRBJ1-2; 7 nucleotides line up with TRBD1. Germline lookup yields CDR1 SNHLY and CDR2 FYNNEI. The CDR3 loop spans 12 amino acids. The V and J ends lost 3 bases and 8 bases, in that order; junction bases with no gene match: 3. CDR3 amino acids: CASSDQGGGYTF. As DNA, the CDR3 is TGTGCCAGCAGTGACCAGGGGGGAGGCTACACCTTC.

In this sample, this clonotype turned up many times. The chain carries TRBV12-5 and TRBJ1-2; D might be TRBD1 (6 bases). Germline V gene lookup returns CDR1 LGHNT and CDR2 FRNRAP. There are 16 residues in the CDR3. Trimming pared 2 bases from V and 0 bases from J, leaving 13 bases between. In DNA form, the CDR3 reads TGTGCTAGTGGTTTGCGGGAAAGGACAGCTAACTATGGCTACACCTTC. As protein: CASGLRERTANYGYTF.

This clonotype was seen ten or more times. This chain links TRBV6-1 with TRBJ2-5, with 10 bases matching TRBD2. Losses at the gene ends were 3 bases for V and 1 base for J; bases not matched to a gene: 11. This CDR3 is built from 18 residues. CDR1 is MNHNS, CDR2 SASEGT, per germline. In DNA form, the CDR3 reads TGTGCCAGCAGTGATAAAGGGAAACTAGCGGGGTTCCAAGAGACCCAGTACTTC. Its translation is CASSDKGKLAGFQETQYF.

This chain links TRBV4-1 with TRBJ2-7; weak D call: TRBD1 (5 bases). The V gene lost 4 bases and the J gene lost 4 bases, with 11 bases spanning the gap. Germline CDR1 reads MGHRA; CDR2 reads YSYEKL. The CDR3 runs 13 residues. This CDR3 is CASSPIRGYEQYF. The CDR3 nucleotides read TGCGCCAGCAGCCCGATAAGGGGATACGAGCAGTACTTC.

This clonotype appeared many times. The gene calls are TRBV7-2 and TRBJ1-1; D possibly corresponds to TRBD1 (6 bases). The CDR3 is made up of 15 amino acids. Trimming removed 7 bases at V and 0 bases at J, with 15 bases between. The germline gives CDR1 SGHTA, CDR2 FQGNSA. The CDR3 reads CASTPQGIMNTEAFF. The DNA of the CDR3 is TGTGCCAGCACCCCCCAGGGGATTATGAACACTGAAGCTTTCTTT.

This clonotype was seen a few times. The J gene is TRBJ1-1, the V gene TRBV29-1, with D perhaps TRBD1 (5 bases). The germline V gene has CDR1 SQVTM and CDR2 ANQGSEA. The CDR3 is made up of 11 amino acids. The V and J ends lost 4 bases and 10 bases respectively, with 13 bases between them. Here the CDR3 DNA reads TGCAGCGTTGGAGGGGATGGGCGAGCTTTCTTT. Its translation: CSVGGDGRAFF. The variable domain in full, with the rest retrieved from reference TRBV29-1 and TRBJ1-1, is SAVISQKPSRDICQRGTSLTIQCQVDSQVTMMFWYRQQPGQSLTLIATANQGSEATYESGFVIDKFPISRPNLTFSTLTVSNMSPEDSSIYLCSVGGDGRAFFGQGTRLTVV.

The V gene is TRBV10-3, the J gene TRBJ1-2, with D hard to call. Between the trimmed V and J ends, which lost 10 bases and 6 bases, there was a span of 18 bases. Looked up from germline, CDR1 is ENHRY and CDR2 is SYGVKD. There are 13 residues in the CDR3. CDR3: CASSRYFLNGYTF. Written as DNA, the CDR3 is TGTGCCAGCAGCCGGTATTTTTTAAATGGCTACACCTTC.

This clonotype was picked up many times. The genes are TRBV9 and TRBJ2-5; 10 bases align to TRBD2. The germline V gene has CDR1 SGDLS and CDR2 YYNGEE. The CDR3 extends over 17 amino acids. V gave up 0 bases and J gave up 4 bases; unmatched junction bases: 9. In nucleotides, the CDR3 is TGTGCCAGCAGCGTAGGAAGCGGGGGGGCATTTCGAGAGACCCAGTACTTC. This translates into CASSVGSGGAFRETQYF.

This chain joins TRBV15 and TRBJ1-2, with D hard to call. Deletions cut 3 bases from V and 8 bases from J, with 13 bases between. The germline V gene encodes CDR1 LNHNV and CDR2 YYDKDF (reference sequence). CDR3 length: 13 amino acids. The CDR3 region has the DNA TGTGCCACCAGCAGCAGCCGCCTAGGGGGCTACACCTTC. Protein sequence: CATSSSRLGGYTF. The entire variable domain, with the rest obtained from reference TRBV15 and TRBJ1-2, is as follows: DAMVIQNPRYQVTQFGKPVTLSCSQTLNHNVMYWYQQKSSQAPKLLFHYYDKDFNNEADTPDNFQSRRPNTSFCFLDIRSPGLGDTAMYLCATSSSRLGGYTFGSGTRLTVV.

In this sample, this clonotype turned up many times. The chain recombines TRBV20-1 with TRBJ1-1, with D hard to call. Germline CDR1 reads DFQATT; CDR2 reads SNEGSKA (reference sequence). The CDR3 runs to 13 residues. The germline V and J ends were trimmed by 2 bases and 1 base, with 8 bases remaining between them. The chain's CDR3 is CSARRLANTEAFF. CDR3 nucleotides: TGCAGTGCTAGAAGGCTGGCGAACACTGAAGCTTTCTTT.

CDR3 amino acids: CSASIGGRDQETQYF. The CDR3 DNA sequence: TGCAGTGCTAGTATTGGGGGCCGTGACCAAGAGACCCAGTACTTC. The chain recombines TRBV20-1 with TRBJ2-5; D is perhaps TRBD1 (6 bases). V was clipped by 3 bases and J by 0 bases, with 14 bases between them. CDR3 length: 15 residues. Per germline, CDR1 DFQATT and CDR2 SNEGSKA (reference sequence).

This clonotype was seen ten or more times. The chain combines TRBV4-1 with TRBJ1-2; TRBD1 aligns across 8 bases. J lost 6 bases, V lost 0 bases, and 18 bases had no gene match. The CDR3 has 19 residues. Germline CDR1 MGHRA, CDR2 YSYEKL. In nucleotides, the CDR3 is TGCGCCAGCAGCCAAGATATCCACGGGGACAGGCTTCAAAAAAATGGCTACACCTTC. Protein product: CASSQDIHGDRLQKNGYTF.

The chain has TRBV29-1 and TRBJ2-3, with D hard to call. This CDR3 has 13 amino acids. Looked up from germline, CDR1 is SQVTM and CDR2 is ANQGSEA. V lost 1 base, J lost 3 bases, and 8 bases lay in between. CDR3 nucleotide sequence: TGCAGCGTTGAAGCAATCCGGACAGATACGCAGTATTTT. Translating it yields CSVEAIRTDTQYF.

A remark on this clonotype: Being one base from a much bigger clone, this may be a read error. CDR3 DNA sequence: TGTGCCAGCAGTGCACCAGGGGCTGGGGCCAACGTCCTGACTTTC. It yields the protein CASSAPGAGANVLTF. The chain combines TRBV6-9 with TRBJ2-6, with a tentative D call TRBD1 (6 bases). The CDR3 totals 15 residues. In germline, CDR1 is MNHGY, CDR2 SVAAGI. V shed 5 bases and J shed 2 bases, with 10 bases lying between them.

This clonotype occurred once. V and J are TRBV2 and TRBJ1-1, with a weak D call TRBD1 (5 bases). The V end lost 6 bases, the J end lost 5 bases, and 10 bases lay between the germline ends. Germline-derived CDR1 and CDR2 are SNHLY and FYNNEI. The CDR3 is 12 amino acids. CDR3 nucleotide sequence: TGTGCCAGCAGGGTCAGGGCGACTGAAGCTTTCTTT. Its protein product is CASRVRATEAFF.

At least ten counts were recorded for this clonotype. This chain links TRBV11-2 with TRBJ1-3; the match to TRBD1 covers 12 bases. The V segment lost 5 bases and the J segment 2 bases; nucleotides outside the gene matches: 4. CDR1 and CDR2 from the germline V gene are SGHAT and FQNNGV. The CDR3 covers 16 residues. The CDR3 sequence: CASSPGTGGTGNTIYF. The DNA of the CDR3 is TGTGCCAGCAGCCCCGGGACAGGGGGCACTGGAAACACCATATATTTT.

The rearrangement uses TRBV7-9 and TRBJ1-2; TRBD1 aligns across 7 bases. J gave up 8 bases and V 5 bases, and 5 bases lay outside the gene matches. CDR1 is SEHNR, CDR2 FQNEAQ, per germline (reference sequence). The CDR3 is made up of 12 amino acids. This chain's CDR3 is CASSPETGGYTF. As DNA, the CDR3 is TGTGCCAGCAGCCCGGAGACAGGGGGCTACACCTTC.

This chain connects TRBV19 to TRBJ1-2, with 7 bases matching TRBD1. The length of the CDR3 is 15 residues. Germline V gives CDR1 LNHDA, CDR2 SQIVND (reference sequence). The V segment lost 5 bases and the J segment 4 bases; nucleotides outside the gene matches: 10. The CDR3 loop is CASSPPDRVTYGYTF. CDR3 coding DNA: TGTGCCAGTAGTCCACCAGACAGGGTTACCTATGGCTACACCTTC.

Turning to this clonotype: A much larger clonotype is one base distant, so this may be a read error. V usage is TRBV6-2 or TRBV6-3 and J usage is TRBJ2-1; D gene unclear. The germline CDR1 and CDR2 sequences are MNHEY and SVGEGT. The CDR3 contains 13 residues. The CDR3 sequence is CDSSYLYSDEQFF. The CDR3, as DNA: TGTGACAGCAGTTACCTATACAGCGATGAGCAGTTCTTC.

A word on this clonotype: The CDR3 carries no conserved terminal phenylalanine or tryptophan, so it likely arises from a read error. It is unclear where the CDR3 begins or ends on the DNA, so no DNA is shown, and the CDR3 is as TCRdb lists it. J is TRBJ2-7 and V is TRBV10-3; TRBD2, the D gene given by the table, was not confirmed from the DNA. From its first to its last residue, the CDR3 has 10 amino acids. Looked up from germline, CDR1 is ENHRY and CDR2 is SYGVKD. The CDR3 spells CAISEGQGLT.

This sequence joins TRBV25-1 and TRBJ2-1; 13 bases map to TRBD2. Germline lookup yields CDR1 MGHDK and CDR2 SYGVNS. Germline trimming cut 4 bases from V and 5 bases from J; bases unmatched to any gene: 5. The length of the CDR3 is 16 residues. In DNA form, the CDR3 reads TGTGCCAGCAGTGTGGTGGGACTAGCGGGAAACAATGAGCAGTTCTTC. Translated: CASSVVGLAGNNEQFF.

This rearrangement joins TRBV19 to TRBJ1-5; 9 bases are a match to TRBD1. Germline V lookup: CDR1 LNHDA, CDR2 SQIVND (reference sequence). This CDR3 has 14 amino acids. V lost 4 bases and J lost 8; bases outside the gene matches: 6. The CDR3 region has the DNA TGTGCCAGTAGTAGTACAGGGGGCAGGGAGCCCCAGCATTTT. Encoded protein: CASSSTGGREPQHF.

This clonotype has a handful of counts. V usage is TRBV20-1 and J usage is TRBJ2-3; 11 positions match TRBD2. Germline CDR1 reads DFQATT; CDR2 reads SNEGSKA (reference sequence). Trimming cost V 2 bases and J 4 bases; bases outside gene matches: 2. The CDR3 has 14 residues. The CDR3 sequence is CSARTLAGADTQYF. In DNA form, the CDR3 reads TGCAGTGCTAGAACACTAGCGGGGGCAGATACGCAGTATTTT.

The sample holds a few counts of this clonotype. The junction shows a germline mismatch at one end, possibly a read error. The CDR3 sequence: CASSPAAVSNQPQRF. Here the CDR3 DNA reads TGTGCCAGCTCGCCGGCGGCAGTGAGCAATCAGCCCCAGCGTTTT. The J gene is TRBJ1-5, the V gene TRBV28; no firm D call. The V gene's germline CDR1 is MDHEN and CDR2 SYDVKM. CDR3 length: 15 residues.

This clonotype came up a few times. The chain combines TRBV7-6 with TRBJ2-5; D gene unclear. The CDR3 has 12 amino acids. The germline gives CDR1 SGHVS, CDR2 FNYEAQ. V lost 7 bases, J lost 1 base, and 7 bases lay in between. CDR3 loop: CASTPSQETQYF. In nucleotides, the CDR3 is TGTGCCAGCACCCCCAGCCAAGAGACCCAGTACTTC. The variable domain in full, with the rest retrieved from reference TRBV7-6 and TRBJ2-5, is GAGVSQSPRYKVTKRGQDVALRCDPISGHVSLYWYRQALGQGPEFLTYFNYEAQQDKSGLPNDRFSAERPEGSISTLTIQRTEQRDSAMYRCASTPSQETQYFGPGTRLLVL.

The chain combines TRBV2 with TRBJ1-6; 8 bases are shared with TRBD1. The germline gives CDR1 SNHLY, CDR2 FYNNEI. V lost 6 bases, J lost 4 bases, and 2 bases stayed unmatched. The CDR3 is made up of 14 amino acids. The CDR3 DNA reads as TGTGCCAGCAGCCGGGACAGGTATAATTCACCCCTCCACTTT. It translates to CASSRDRYNSPLHF.

This clonotype was detected ten times or more. The chain is built from TRBV20-1 and TRBJ1-2; D ambiguous. With 2 bases removed from V and 3 bases from J, the gap between germline ends came to 7 bases. The CDR3 runs to 12 residues. CDR1 is DFQATT and CDR2 is SNEGSKA in the germline V gene (reference sequence). The CDR3 coding sequence is TGCAGTGCTAGAAGCCAGGACTATGGCTACACCTTC. Its translation: CSARSQDYGYTF.

The chain employs TRBV7-6 and TRBJ1-2, with D possibly TRBD1 on 6 matching bases. V lost 1 base to trimming and J lost 2 bases, with 11 bases between them. The CDR3 contains 15 residues. Germline V gene lookup returns CDR1 SGHVS and CDR2 FNYEAQ. This CDR3 reads CASSLGGDKNYGYTF. CDR3 DNA sequence: TGTGCCAGCAGCTTAGGAGGGGACAAGAACTATGGCTACACCTTC.

In this sample, this clonotype turned up many times. The gene calls are TRBV7-3 and TRBJ2-1; 14 nucleotides match TRBD2. Germline CDR1 and CDR2: SGHTA and FQGTGA. V was pared by 1 base and J by 7 bases, with 9 bases of the junction left unmatched. The CDR3 has 18 amino acids. The DNA of the CDR3 is TGTGCCAGCAGCTTAAAGGGCGGACTAGCGGGGGGTTTGAATGAGCAGTTCTTC. Encoded protein: CASSLKGGLAGGLNEQFF.

This clonotype was seen ten or more times. The chain couples TRBV7-2 to TRBJ2-3; tentatively, D is TRBD2 (6 bases). V dropped 7 bases and J dropped 4 bases, with 18 bases sitting between them. There are 15 residues in the CDR3. The germline gives CDR1 SGHTA, CDR2 FQGNSA. The CDR3 DNA sequence: TGTGCCAGCACCCCGGAGGGCTTCCATTCAGATACGCAGTATTTT. This encodes CASTPEGFHSDTQYF.

The CDR3 region is CASSERGTSGGEETQYF. CDR3 DNA sequence: TGCGCCAGCAGTGAGAGGGGGACTAGCGGGGGAGAAGAGACCCAGTACTTC. The V gene is TRBV10-1, the J gene TRBJ2-5; TRBD2 aligns across 14 bases. This CDR3 spans 17 amino acids. Germline assignment: CDR1 WNHNN and CDR2 SYGVQD (reference sequence). After removal of 2 bases from V and 3 bases from J, the junction contained 5 bases not matched to a gene.